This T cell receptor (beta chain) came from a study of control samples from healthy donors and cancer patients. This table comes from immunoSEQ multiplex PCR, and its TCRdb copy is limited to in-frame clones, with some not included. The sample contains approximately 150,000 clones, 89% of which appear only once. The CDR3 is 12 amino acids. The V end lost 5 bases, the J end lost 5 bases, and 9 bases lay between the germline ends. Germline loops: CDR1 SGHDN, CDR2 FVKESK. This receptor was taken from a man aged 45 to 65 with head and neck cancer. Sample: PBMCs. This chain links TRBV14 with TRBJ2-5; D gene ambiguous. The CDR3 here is CASSFSAETQYF. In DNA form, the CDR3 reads TGTGCCAGCAGCTTCTCAGCGGAGACCCAGTACTTC.